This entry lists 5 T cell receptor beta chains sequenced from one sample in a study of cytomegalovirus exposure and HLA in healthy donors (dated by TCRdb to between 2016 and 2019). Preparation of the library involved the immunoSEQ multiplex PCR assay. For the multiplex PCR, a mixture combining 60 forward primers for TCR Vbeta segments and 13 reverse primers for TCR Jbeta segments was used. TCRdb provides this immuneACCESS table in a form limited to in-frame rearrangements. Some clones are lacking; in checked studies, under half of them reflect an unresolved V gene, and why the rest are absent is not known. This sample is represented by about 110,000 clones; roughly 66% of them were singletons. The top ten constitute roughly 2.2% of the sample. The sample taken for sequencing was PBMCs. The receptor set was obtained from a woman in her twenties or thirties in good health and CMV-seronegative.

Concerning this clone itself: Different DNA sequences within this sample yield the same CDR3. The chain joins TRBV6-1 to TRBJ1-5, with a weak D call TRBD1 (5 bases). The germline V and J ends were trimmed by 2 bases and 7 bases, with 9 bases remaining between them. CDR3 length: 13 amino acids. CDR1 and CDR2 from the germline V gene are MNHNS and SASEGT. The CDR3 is CASSEQGGQPQHF. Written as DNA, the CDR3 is TGTGCCAGCAGTGAACAGGGAGGCCAGCCCCAGCATTTT.

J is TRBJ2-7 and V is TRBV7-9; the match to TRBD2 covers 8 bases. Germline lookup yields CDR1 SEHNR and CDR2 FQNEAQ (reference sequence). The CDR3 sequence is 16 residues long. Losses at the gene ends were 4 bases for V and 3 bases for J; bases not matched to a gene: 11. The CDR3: CASSSSYSGNLYEQYF. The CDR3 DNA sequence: TGTGCCAGCAGCTCATCGTATAGCGGGAACCTCTACGAGCAGTACTTC.

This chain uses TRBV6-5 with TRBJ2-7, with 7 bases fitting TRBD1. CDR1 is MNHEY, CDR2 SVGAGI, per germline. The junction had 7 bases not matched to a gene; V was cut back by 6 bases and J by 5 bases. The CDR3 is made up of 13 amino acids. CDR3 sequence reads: CASSRQGINEQYF. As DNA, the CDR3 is TGTGCCAGCAGCCGACAGGGTATCAACGAGCAGTACTTC.

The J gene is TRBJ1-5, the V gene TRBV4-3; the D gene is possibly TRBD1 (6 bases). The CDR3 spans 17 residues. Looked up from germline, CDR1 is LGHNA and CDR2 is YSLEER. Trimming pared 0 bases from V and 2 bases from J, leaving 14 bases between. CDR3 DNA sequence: TGCGCCAGCAGCCAAGATTGGCGGGGGGCACGCAATCAGCCCCAGCATTTT. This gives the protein CASSQDWRGARNQPQHF.

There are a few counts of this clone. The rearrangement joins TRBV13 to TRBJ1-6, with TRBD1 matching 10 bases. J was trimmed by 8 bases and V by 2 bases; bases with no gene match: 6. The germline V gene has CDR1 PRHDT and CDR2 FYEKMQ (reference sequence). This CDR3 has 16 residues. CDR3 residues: CASSLSGDRGYSPLHF. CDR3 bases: TGTGCCAGCAGCTTAAGCGGGGACAGGGGCTATTCACCCCTCCACTTT.